The next 21 T cell receptor beta chains were all read from a single sample in a study of T cell repertoires and HLA-DP antigens. The repertoire was sequenced with immunoSEQ multiplex PCR; TCRdb's copy has only in-frame clones and lacks some. The sample has approximately 90,000 clones, around 86% seen once; the top ten hold 1.5% to 2%. Their target antigens are unknown. Specimen: CD4+ T cells from PBMCs. The source of these receptors is a man in his fifties or sixties in good health and CMV-seronegative.

This chain links TRBV5-5 with TRBJ2-5; possible D gene TRBD2, 6 bases. Germline CDR1 reads SGHKS; CDR2 reads YYEKEE (reference sequence). V shed 2 bases and J shed 4 bases, with 15 bases lying between them. The CDR3 contains 15 residues. The DNA for the CDR3 is TGTGCCAGCAGCTTAAGGGACTGGAGAGGAGAGACCCAGTACTTC. Its translation is CASSLRDWRGETQYF.

V is TRBV9 and J is TRBJ1-5; D is uncertain. Germline-derived CDR1 and CDR2 are SGDLS and YYNGEE. This CDR3 contains 15 residues. V was clipped by 4 bases and J by 3 bases, with 14 bases between them. The chain's CDR3 is CASSPQVGINQPQHF. In DNA form, the CDR3 reads TGTGCCAGCAGCCCTCAGGTGGGGATCAATCAGCCCCAGCATTTT.

This chain links TRBV4-3 with TRBJ2-3, with 10 bases lining up with TRBD2. V trimming: 2 bases; J trimming: 3 bases; junction bases outside the gene matches: 2. The CDR3 is made up of 15 amino acids. CDR1 and CDR2 from the germline V gene are LGHNA and YSLEER. The CDR3 sequence: CASSQLAGETDTQYF. CDR3 nucleotides: TGCGCCAGCAGCCAACTAGCGGGGGAGACAGATACGCAGTATTTT.

The gene calls are TRBV5-1 and TRBJ1-4; D remains ambiguous. V lost 0 bases to trimming and J lost 3 bases, with 6 bases between them. The V gene's germline CDR1 is SGHRS and CDR2 YFSETQ. This CDR3 has 14 amino acids. DNA for the CDR3: TGCGCCAGCAGCTTGGGGCAGCCTAATGAAAAACTGTTTTTT. Encoded protein: CASSLGQPNEKLFF. Full variable domain (missing parts from reference TRBV5-1 and TRBJ1-4): KAGVTQTPRYLIKTRGQQVTLSCSPISGHRSVSWYQQTPGQGLQFLFEYFSETQRNKGNFPGRFSGRQFSNSRSEMNVSTLELGDSALYLCASSLGQPNEKLFFGSGTQLSVL.

V usage is TRBV11-1 and J usage is TRBJ2-7; TRBD2 matches 7 bases. This CDR3 is built from 13 residues. V dropped 1 base and J dropped 6; count of bases not matched to a gene: 3. CDR1 is SGHAT, CDR2 FQDESV, per germline (reference sequence). The DNA for the CDR3 is TGTGCCAGCAGCTTAGGTCCGGGGGGCGAGCAGTACTTC. Translation: CASSLGPGGEQYF. Looking up the rest from reference TRBV11-1 and TRBJ2-7 gives the full variable domain: EAEVAQSPRYKITEKSQAVAFWCDPISGHATLYWYRQILGQGPELLVQFQDESVVDDSQLPKDRFSAERLKGVDSTLKIQPAELGDSAMYLCASSLGPGGEQYFGPGTRLTVT.

V and J are TRBV6-5 and TRBJ1-1; D remains unclear. The CDR3 loop spans 13 amino acids. Deletions cut 2 bases from V and 4 bases from J, with 8 bases between. Germline V gene sequence: CDR1 MNHEY, CDR2 SVGAGI. The CDR3 loop is CASSYSYRTEAFF. CDR3 DNA: TGTGCCAGCAGTTACAGCTACCGCACTGAAGCTTTCTTT.

V gene TRBV18 combines with J gene TRBJ2-3; TRBD1 matches at 10 bases. With V trimmed by 6 bases and J by 2 bases, 5 bases remained unmatched. The CDR3 is 15 residues long. Per germline, CDR1 KGHSH and CDR2 LQKENI. The CDR3 DNA reads as TGTGCCAGCTCCAGGGGGACAGGGGACACAGATACGCAGTATTTT. Its translation is CASSRGTGDTDTQYF.

The rearrangement joins TRBV5-4 to TRBJ2-3, with D possibly matching TRBD2 (5 bases). Germline CDR1 is SGHNT and CDR2 is YYREEE (reference sequence). Trimming left V 4 bases short and J 0 bases short, with 12 bases between. This CDR3 has 15 amino acids. Here the CDR3 DNA reads TGTGCCAGCAGCCGAGCCGGGAAAAGCACAGATACGCAGTATTTT. Its protein product is CASSRAGKSTDTQYF.

This chain uses TRBV5-8 with TRBJ1-2; no firm D call. Germline assignment: CDR1 SGHTS and CDR2 YDEGEE. The CDR3 sequence is 13 residues long. V was cut by 4 bases and J by 5 bases, with 12 bases left in between. CDR3 protein: CASSPLVFYGYTF. The CDR3 DNA reads TGTGCCAGCAGCCCACTTGTTTTTTATGGCTACACCTTC.

V usage is TRBV7-9 and J usage is TRBJ2-5; the match to TRBD2 covers 16 bases. The CDR3 consists of 17 residues. J lost 5 bases, V lost 6 bases, and 9 bases had no gene match. The germline CDR1 and CDR2 sequences are SEHNR and FQNEAQ (reference sequence). CDR3 sequence: CASSYSGTSGRGETQYF. The CDR3 region has the DNA TGTGCCAGCAGTTACTCCGGGACTAGCGGGAGGGGTGAGACCCAGTACTTC.

The CDR3 DNA reads TGTGCCAGCAGCTCCCTAGCGGGAGAAAGGGAGCTGTTTTTT. It codes for CASSSLAGERELFF. The genes are TRBV11-2 and TRBJ2-2; 10 positions match TRBD2. CDR1 SGHAT and CDR2 FQNNGV come from the germline V gene. The V segment lost 4 bases and the J segment 9 bases; nucleotides outside the gene matches: 5. This CDR3 is built from 14 residues.

The rearrangement links TRBV5-1 to TRBJ1-2; no reliable D call. Looked up from germline, CDR1 is SGHRS and CDR2 is YFSETQ. The CDR3 is 14 residues long. Trimming removed 3 bases at V and 4 bases at J, with 13 bases between. The CDR3 loop reads CASSSGSAVYGYTF. CDR3 DNA: TGCGCCAGCAGCTCCGGTTCTGCAGTCTATGGCTACACCTTC.

The rearrangement joins TRBV9 to TRBJ2-2; the match to TRBD1 covers 8 bases. Germline CDR1 is SGDLS and CDR2 is YYNGEE. CDR3 length: 16 amino acids. The trim removed 3 bases at V and 5 bases at J, leaving 9 bases unmatched. The CDR3 DNA follows: TGTGCCAGCAGCGGCGGGACAGGAAGAATAACCGGGGAGCTGTTTTTT. Translated, it gives CASSGGTGRITGELFF.

V usage is TRBV11-2 and J usage is TRBJ2-1; 11 nucleotides line up with TRBD1. Germline CDR1 SGHAT, CDR2 FQNNGV. This CDR3 region has 16 residues. V lost 3 bases, J lost 7 bases, and 8 bases stayed unmatched. The DNA for the CDR3 is TGTGCCAGCAGCTTTTCCCGGGACAGGGGGTTGAATGAGCAGTTCTTC. Protein sequence: CASSFSRDRGLNEQFF.

The chain recombines TRBV29-1 with TRBJ2-5, with D maybe TRBD1 (5 bases). Trimming cost V 4 bases and J 1 base, with 10 bases left between them. Germline lookup yields CDR1 SQVTM and CDR2 ANQGSEA. The CDR3 is 13 amino acids. CDR3 loop: CSVARAAQETQYF. CDR3 DNA sequence: TGCAGCGTTGCCAGGGCCGCCCAAGAGACCCAGTACTTC.

The chain combines TRBV7-8 with TRBJ1-5; D unresolved. The CDR3 extends over 13 amino acids. V lost 1 base and J 5 bases, leaving 6 bases between the germline ends. Germline-derived CDR1 and CDR2 are SGHVS and FQNEAQ. The CDR3 region has the DNA TGTGCCAGCAGCTTAGGGGGTTATCAGCCCCAGCATTTT. This encodes CASSLGGYQPQHF.

This chain uses TRBV16 with TRBJ2-5; D unresolved. Trimming pared 3 bases from V and 5 bases from J, leaving 7 bases between. Looked up from germline, CDR1 is KGHSY and CDR2 is FQNENV. The CDR3 length is 12 residues. The CDR3 sequence: CASSQSGETQYF. CDR3 bases: TGTGCCAGCAGCCAGAGTGGGGAGACCCAGTACTTC.

The chain has TRBV5-4 and TRBJ1-4; TRBD1 aligns across 7 bases. The V gene's germline CDR1 is SGHNT and CDR2 YYREEE (reference sequence). This CDR3 has 14 residues. The V and J ends lost 9 bases and 6 bases, in that order; junction bases with no gene match: 11. The DNA of the CDR3 is TGTGCCACCCAGGGGGGCGCGTCTGATGAAAAACTGTTTTTT. Protein sequence: CATQGGASDEKLFF.

The chain links TRBV19 to TRBJ2-7, with D perhaps matching TRBD1 or TRBD2 (5 bases each). CDR1 LNHDA and CDR2 SQIVND come from the germline V gene (reference sequence). This CDR3 region has 13 residues. V was clipped by 9 bases and J by 6 bases, with 18 bases between them. The CDR3, as DNA: TGTGCCAGCCGAAGTGGGGTGAGGGGCGAGCAGTACTTC. This codes for CASRSGVRGEQYF.

The V call is TRBV19, the J call TRBJ2-7, with a possible D match to TRBD1 (6 bases). The CDR3 spans 12 residues. The V end lost 4 bases, the J end lost 3 bases, and 7 bases lay between the germline ends. From germline, CDR1 is LNHDA and CDR2 SQIVND (reference sequence). CDR3 loop: CASSKGDYEQYF. The CDR3, as DNA: TGTGCCAGTAGTAAGGGGGACTACGAGCAGTACTTC.

This chain joins TRBV29-1 and TRBJ2-5; D gene uncertain. This CDR3 comprises 11 residues. Germline values: CDR1 SQVTM, CDR2 ANQGSEA. V dropped 4 bases and J dropped 4 bases, with 7 bases sitting between them. The CDR3 protein is CSVVRGETQYF. The CDR3 nucleotides read TGCAGCGTTGTAAGAGGAGAGACCCAGTACTTC.